The clone carrying this T cell receptor (beta chain) was detected ten times or more. Its antigen is still unknown. Germline CDR1 is SGHVS and CDR2 is FQNEAQ. This CDR3 spans 18 amino acids. Trimming cost V 1 base and J 0 bases, with 16 bases left between them. Each CDR3 protein gets one entry after TCRdb re-called the reads with MiXCR. The data contain fewer than 550,000 distinct CDR3 sequences, around 11% of them singletons. The data stem from a study of T cell repertoires in cytomegalovirus infection. Overall study results and limits: It was HLA-C-restricted CMV-specific TCR beta clonotypes that dominated the response ex vivo.

This chain connects TRBV7-8 to TRBJ2-1, with D unresolved. The source is a human donor in good health (CMV status not recorded). Some clones in this sample may be carry-over from other donors' samples. What was sequenced was PBMCs. DNA for the CDR3: TGTGCCAGCAGCTTAGGCTCGGCCGGCCACCTCTCCTACAATGAGCAGTTCTTC. Translation gives CASSLGSAGHLSYNEQFF.